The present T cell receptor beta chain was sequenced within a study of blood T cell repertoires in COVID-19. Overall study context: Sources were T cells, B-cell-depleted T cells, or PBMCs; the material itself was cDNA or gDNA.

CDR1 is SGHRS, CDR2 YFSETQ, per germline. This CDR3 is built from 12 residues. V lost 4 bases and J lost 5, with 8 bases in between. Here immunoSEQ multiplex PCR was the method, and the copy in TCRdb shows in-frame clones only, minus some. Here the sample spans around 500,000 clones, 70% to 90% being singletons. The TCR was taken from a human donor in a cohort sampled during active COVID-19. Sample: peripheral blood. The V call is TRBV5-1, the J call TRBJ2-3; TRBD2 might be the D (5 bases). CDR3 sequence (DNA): TGCGCCAGCAGCCACGCGGGAGATACGCAGTATTTT. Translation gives CASSHAGDTQYF. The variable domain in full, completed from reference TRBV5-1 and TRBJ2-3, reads KAGVTQTPRYLIKTRGQQVTLSCSPISGHRSVSWYQQTPGQGLQFLFEYFSETQRNKGNFPGRFSGRQFSNSRSEMNVSTLELGDSALYLCASSHAGDTQYFGPGTRLTVL.